This TCR beta chain originates from a study of cytomegalovirus exposure and HLA in healthy donors (dated by TCRdb to about 2017). For the wider study: According to a later analysis, the approximately 130 validation repertoires were produced on the same platform as the 666 repertoires of the first cohort. The study aimed to test whether signatures of past pathogen exposure could be identified by cataloging public T cell receptors. Along with the roughly 700-subject first cohort, a separate validation cohort of 120 different subjects was used. High-throughput TCR immunosequencing, statistical association of individual TCRs with disease status, and machine learning were combined to predict cytomegalovirus infection status. Paper-wide results and their limitations: The authors suggested that the approach could potentially be generalized to other disease states and immunological phenotypes. Of the cluster scores, roughly 95% were above 0 in a later analysis, which found that TCRs clustered in the first cohort also tended to co-occur in the 90 to 150 validation repertoires. In both the original and validation cohorts, the classifier was reported to diagnose cytomegalovirus status with high specificity and sensitivity. In vitro tests confirmed that a few of the cytomegalovirus-associated TCR beta chains recognize cytomegalovirus antigens. A later analysis lacked HLA typing for the validation cohort, so it scored co-occurrence in that cohort across all 130 or so repertoires. The study gave a list of roughly 150 TCR beta chains associated with cytomegalovirus. While some public TCRs were present in many individuals, most TCR sequences turned up only very rarely across donors.

The donors were included in the validation cohort of 120 subjects, a group kept apart from the roughly 730-subject first cohort. CDR1 and CDR2 (LNHDA, SQIVND) derive from the germline V gene (reference sequence). Germline trimming: 1 base from V, 10 bases from J; junction bases outside gene matches: 7. From cysteine to phenylalanine, the CDR3 is 15 amino acids long. Just CDR3 DNA is preserved here, 45 bases in frame from base 1. Worth noting for this clone: What this receptor recognizes is not known. Base quality data are lacking; no much larger clone is found one base away.

Library preparation employed the immunoSEQ multiplex PCR assay. Concerning the study's data processing: A statistical classification framework was built to diagnose cytomegalovirus status from the catalog of TCR beta chain sequences. Not all clones reach the TCRdb copy of this immuneACCESS table, which keeps in-frame sequences only. Checked studies attribute under half of the gap to unresolved V genes and leave the rest unexplained. V, J and clone size reflect that table, while D and trimming were determined from the DNA. The sample includes some 230,000 clones, with approximately 90% observed a single time. The ten largest clones capture around 1% of the sample.

The sequenced material came from PBMCs. In this chain, TRBV19 is recombined with TRBJ2-1, with TRBD2 matching 10 junction bases. This receptor was obtained from a young woman in good health and CMV-seronegative. The DNA is as follows: TGTGCCAGTAGTATAGGACTAGCGGGTCCGCGGGAGCAGTTCTTC. This sequence encodes CASSIGLAGPREQFF.